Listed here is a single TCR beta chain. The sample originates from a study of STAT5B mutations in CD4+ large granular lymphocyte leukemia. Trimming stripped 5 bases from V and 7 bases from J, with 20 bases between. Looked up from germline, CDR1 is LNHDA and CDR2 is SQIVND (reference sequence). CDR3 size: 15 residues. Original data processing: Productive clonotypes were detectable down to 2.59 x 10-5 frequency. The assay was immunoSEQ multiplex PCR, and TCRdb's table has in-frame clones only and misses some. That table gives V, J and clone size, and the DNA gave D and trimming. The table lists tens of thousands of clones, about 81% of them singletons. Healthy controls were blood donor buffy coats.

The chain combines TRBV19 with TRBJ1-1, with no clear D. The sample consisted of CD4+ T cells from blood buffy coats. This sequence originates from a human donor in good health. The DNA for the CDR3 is TGTGCCAGTAGTCACCCTCCCCCGGGCCGAGGTGAAGCTTTCTTT. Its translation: CASSHPPPGRGEAFF.